This entry lists 25 T cell receptor beta chains sequenced from one sample in a study of tumor-infiltrating lymphocytes in primary liver carcinoma. Scientists recovered RNA and DNA together from about 21-30 mg of unsorted bulk tissue. From about 0.45 ug total RNA, TCR beta cDNA was generated with a primer in the constant region. Libraries for TCR beta were built through three nested multiplex PCR rounds, which together made up a slightly modified ARM-PCR procedure. Use of TRBV1-TRBV30 forward primers with a C-beta reverse primer characterized the first two PCR rounds, which lasted 10 cycles each. TCRdb reprocessed the multiplex PCR reads via MiXCR and lists one record per CDR3 protein. The sample has about 120,000 distinct CDR3 sequences, approximately 68% seen once; the top ten hold over 8%. Sequenced sample: tumor-adjacent normal liver tissue. These receptors came from a woman aged 55-69 years with primary liver carcinoma and hepatitis B virus infection.

This clonotype was detected only once. The V call is TRBV6-1, the J call TRBJ2-3; the D gene is possibly TRBD2 (6 bases). Looked up from germline, CDR1 is MNHNS and CDR2 is SASEGT. The CDR3 totals 14 residues. CDR3 loop: CVNSLAVSTDTQYF. DNA of the CDR3: TGTGTCAACAGCTTAGCGGTTAGCACAGATACGCAGTATTTT.

This sequence joins TRBV6-1 and TRBJ1-4, with D perhaps TRBD1 (5 bases). Trimming took off 6 bases at V and 4 bases at J, with 15 bases between the two ends. Germline CDR1 and CDR2: MNHNS and SASEGT. The CDR3 length is 15 residues. The CDR3 DNA is TGTGCCAGCAGAGACGGACATTGCGGTAATGAAAAACTGTTTTTT. Its protein is CASRDGHCGNEKLFF.

V gene TRBV11-2 combines with J gene TRBJ2-7; 10 nucleotides match TRBD2. J lost 6 bases, V lost 10 bases, and 15 bases had no gene match. This CDR3 comprises 15 residues. Looked up from germline, CDR1 is SGHAT and CDR2 is FQNNGV. DNA for the CDR3: TGTGCCAACAACTTAGAGCCTAGCGGGGGCGGCGAGCAGTACTTC. This gives the protein CANNLEPSGGGEQYF. Full variable domain (outside the CDR3, taken from reference TRBV11-2 and TRBJ2-7): EAGVAQSPRYKIIEKRQSVAFWCNPISGHATLYWYQQILGQGPKLLIQFQNNGVVDDSQLPKDRFSAERLKGVDSTLKIQPAKLEDSAVYLCANNLEPSGGGEQYFGPGTRLTVT.

This clonotype was picked up many times. The gene calls are TRBV4-2 and TRBJ2-7; TRBD2 agrees at 10 bases. Germline V gene sequence: CDR1 LGHNA, CDR2 YNFKEQ. The CDR3 consists of 16 residues. V lost 2 bases and J lost 1; bases outside the gene matches: 5. The CDR3 region has the DNA TGTGCCAGCAGCCAACGGACTAGCGGCCTATCCTACGAGCAGTACTTC. Its protein is CASSQRTSGLSYEQYF.

This clonotype occurred once. At one end the junction does not follow the germline gene, possibly because of a read error. The rearrangement links TRBV28 to TRBJ2-7; perhaps TRBD2 as D (5 bases). CDR3 length: 17 residues. Germline V gene data show CDR1 as MDHEN and CDR2 as SYDVKM. The CDR3 here is CASSLFSRSSGSYEQYF. CDR3 nucleotides: TGTGCCAGCAGTCTTTTTTCACGGAGCTCGGGATCCTACGAGCAATACTTC.

Comments on this clonotype: At one end the junction does not follow the germline gene, possibly because of a read error. This rearrangement joins TRBV4-1 to TRBJ1-3; tentatively, D is TRBD1 (5 bases). There are 13 residues in the CDR3. The germline CDR1 and CDR2 sequences are MGHRA and YSYEKL. The CDR3 reads CTSSATRGNTICF. The DNA for the CDR3 is TGCACCAGCAGCGCAACCCGGGGCAACACCATATGTTTT.

V is TRBV5-1 and J is TRBJ2-7; D gene unclear. CDR1 and CDR2 from the germline V gene are SGHRS and YFSETQ. The CDR3 has 12 residues. V was shortened by 9 bases and J by 3 bases, with 13 bases between the two germline ends. CDR3 sequence (DNA): TGCGCCAATAGCCCAGACAACTACGAGCAGTACTTC. Its protein product is CANSPDNYEQYF.

The sample holds one count of this clonotype. This chain links TRBV29-1 with TRBJ1-1; D call uncertain. With 2 bases removed from V and 1 base from J, the gap between germline ends came to 8 bases. Germline V CDR1 and CDR2: SQVTM, ANQGSEA. CDR3 size: 13 residues. The CDR3 sequence: CSVETEGNTEAFF. The DNA for the CDR3 is TGCAGCGTTGAAACAGAGGGGAACACTGAAGCTTTCTTT.

The genes are TRBV29-1 and TRBJ2-2; TRBD1 matches 7 bases. This CDR3 region has 12 residues. Per the germline V gene, CDR1 is SQVTM and CDR2 is ANQGSEA. Unmatched junction bases numbered 8, after V lost 7 bases and J lost 9 bases. The CDR3 sequence is CSARTGARELFF. CDR3 DNA sequence: TGCAGCGCTAGGACAGGAGCCCGGGAGCTGTTTTTT.

Remarks on this clonotype: Lacking the conserved final phenylalanine or tryptophan, this CDR3 likely reflects a read error. The chain combines TRBV12-3 or TRBV12-4 with TRBJ2-7; TRBD2 might be the D (5 bases). CDR3 size: 12 residues. CDR3: CGSSPGGYEQYS. As DNA, the CDR3 is TGTGGCAGCAGTCCCGGAGGCTACGAGCAGTACTCC.

As concerns this clonotype: An end of the junction does not agree with germline; a read error may underlie this. The chain joins TRBV6-1 to TRBJ2-4; 8 positions agree with TRBD2. This CDR3 is 19 amino acids long. Germline lookup yields CDR1 MNHNS and CDR2 SASEGT. In nucleotides, the CDR3 is TGTGCCAGCAGTAAAGAGGCAAGCAGGAAGACTAGCGCCAAAAACATTCAGTATTTC. Protein product: CASSKEASRKTSAKNIQYF.

This clonotype came up many times. Because the CDR3's place on the DNA is in doubt, the DNA is left out and the CDR3 is given as listed by TCRdb. CDR3 sequence: CASSTSTSGAYNEQFF. The chain uses TRBV6-2 or TRBV6-3 and TRBJ2-1; the D segment call TRBD2 is taken from the table without a DNA check. Germline V CDR1 and CDR2: MNHEY, SVGEGT. Counting both end residues, the CDR3 totals 16 amino acids.

This clonotype was recorded only once. The CDR3 end shows no conserved phenylalanine or tryptophan, and so a read error is likely. The CDR3: CASSSLPGHGQETQYS. CDR3 in DNA: TGTGCCAGCAGTTCTCTACCGGGACATGGGCAAGAGACCCAGTACTCC. The chain combines TRBV12-3 or TRBV12-4 with TRBJ2-5; TRBD1 might be the D (6 bases). This CDR3 has 16 residues. Trimming cost V 4 bases and J 2 bases, with 17 bases left between them.

Concerning this clonotype itself: An end of the junction differs from the germline gene, which may be a read error. The chain links TRBV12-3 or TRBV12-4 to TRBJ2-6; 7 nucleotides align to TRBD1. CDR3 length equals 15 residues. The CDR3 sequence is CASSRRQGGINILAF. In DNA, the CDR3 is TGTGCCAGCAGTCGACGACAGGGTGGGATCAACATCCTGGCTTTC.

Worth noting for this clonotype: One base away lies a much larger clone, so this may be a sequencing read error. This chain links TRBV7-9 with TRBJ1-6; D remains ambiguous. The CDR3 is 14 amino acids. The V and J ends lost 10 bases and 7 bases respectively, with 17 bases between them. In germline, CDR1 is SEHNR, CDR2 FQNEAQ (reference sequence). CDR3: CANNLDGVNSPLHF. In DNA form, the CDR3 reads TGTGCCAACAACCTTGACGGGGTAAATTCACCCCTCCACTTT.

The table lists this clonotype with a count of one. An end of the junction does not agree with germline; a read error may underlie this. The chain links TRBV29-1 to TRBJ2-7; either TRBD1 or TRBD2 may fit D (5 bases each). CDR1 is SQVTM and CDR2 is ANQGSEA in the germline V gene. The CDR3 is 12 amino acids. In nucleotides, the CDR3 is TGCAGCGTTAATGCGCCGGGGCCTGAGCAATACTTC. As protein: CSVNAPGPEQYF.

This clonotype has at least ten counts. The V and J genes are TRBV5-1 and TRBJ1-2, with no clear D. The V end lost 0 bases, the J end lost 5 bases, and 11 bases lay between the germline ends. In germline, CDR1 is SGHRS, CDR2 YFSETQ. The CDR3 loop spans 14 amino acids. The CDR3 is CASSLGESRYGYTF. In nucleotides, the CDR3 is TGCGCCAGCAGCTTGGGGGAATCACGGTATGGCTACACCTTC.

The rearrangement links TRBV10-3 to TRBJ2-1, with D perhaps matching TRBD1 (6 bases). The germline CDR1 and CDR2 sequences are ENHRY and SYGVKD. This CDR3 has 13 residues. V lost 10 bases and J lost 16, with 26 bases in between. CDR3 region: CANRDTGSNGQFF. The CDR3 region has the DNA TGTGCCAACAGGGACACAGGCTCCAATGGGCAATTCTTC.

In regard to this clonotype: This is likely a read error, given that the CDR3 carries no conserved phenylalanine or tryptophan at its end. CDR3 bases: TGTGCCATCAGCTTAGAGGGAGGAAGTATCTGTGAGCAGTTCTAC. It yields the protein CAISLEGGSICEQFY. The chain links TRBV11-2 to TRBJ2-1; perhaps TRBD2 as D (6 bases). Germline V gene lookup returns CDR1 SGHAT and CDR2 FQNNGV. The CDR3 is 15 residues long.

On this clonotype itself: At one end, the junction sequence differs from germline, possibly due to a read error. The chain joins TRBV4-1 to TRBJ2-7, with TRBD2 as a possible D gene (6 bases). The CDR3 runs to 15 residues. Germline values: CDR1 MGHRA, CDR2 YSYEKL. The CDR3 nucleotides read TGCGCCAGCAGCCAAGAGGAGGGAAGCTCCTACAAGCAGTACTTC. Translation: CASSQEEGSSYKQYF.

About this clonotype itself: This may arise from a read error, as a much more abundant clone is one base away. The chain uses TRBV11-2 and TRBJ2-4; D remains unclear. The CDR3 has 14 amino acids. Germline CDR1 SGHAT, CDR2 FQNNGV. The CDR3: CASSLARPKNIRYF. CDR3 coding DNA: TGTGCCAGCAGTTTGGCGAGACCGAAAAACATTCGGTACTTC.

The rearrangement links TRBV28 to TRBJ1-5; tentatively, D is TRBD1 (5 bases). This CDR3 contains 14 residues. Trimming cost V 7 bases and J 0 bases, with 10 bases left between them. From germline, CDR1 is MDHEN and CDR2 SYDVKM. This CDR3 is CASTFGASNQPQHF. DNA of the CDR3: TGTGCCAGCACCTTTGGGGCTAGCAATCAGCCCCAGCATTTT.

By sample share, this clonotype is medium-sized. This chain uses TRBV11-2 with TRBJ1-2; 7 bases match TRBD1. The CDR3 contains 15 residues. Germline lookup yields CDR1 SGHAT and CDR2 FQNNGV. J lost 4 bases, V lost 3 bases, and 8 bases had no gene match. CDR3 protein: CASSFREGGGYGYTF. The CDR3 coding sequence is TGTGCCAGCAGCTTTAGGGAAGGGGGCGGCTATGGCTACACCTTC.

The genes are TRBV7-6 and TRBJ2-1; D remains ambiguous. The CDR3 is 15 residues long. Germline CDR1 SGHVS, CDR2 FNYEAQ. Deletions cut 1 base from V and 4 bases from J, with 11 bases between. The chain's CDR3 is CASSLGAQVYNEQFF. CDR3 nucleotide sequence: TGTGCCAGCAGCTTAGGCGCACAAGTTTACAATGAGCAGTTCTTC.

In the case of this clonotype: A much larger clone lies a single base off, so this may be a read error. The chain has TRBV6-4 and TRBJ2-1, with 9 positions matching TRBD2. The J segment lost 9 bases and the V segment lost 7 bases, leaving 7 bases of the junction unmatched. Per germline, CDR1 MRHNA and CDR2 SNTAGT. This CDR3 contains 13 residues. The CDR3 DNA reads as TGTGCCAGCAATGTAGCGGGAGAAGGTGAGCAGTTCTTC. Its translation: CASNVAGEGEQFF.